Listed below are T cell receptor beta chains from one sample, sequenced in a study of T-cell memory formation after mild COVID-19. TCRdb reprocessed the 5' RACE reads via MiXCR and lists one record per CDR3 protein. The data contain fewer than 600,000 distinct CDR3 sequences, about a fifth of them singletons. Sequenced material: PBMCs or a T cell subset sorted from them (not recorded which). The receptors originated from an adult woman who had mild COVID-19 (a few samples of this study predate the infection). Cell type and time point are not known. Both conserved end residues are part of each CDR3. Each record gives: clone size, V gene, CDR3 length, D gene, J gene, CDR3 protein, CDR3 DNA. A D gene is named only where the DNA matches it firmly. Clone size is stated in some rows and not others, as once, few, many or a class when expanded.

>few|TRBV27|17|TRBD1|TRBJ2-3
CASSWTGGSLYTDTQYF
TGTGCCAGCAGTTGGACAGGGGGTTCTCTTTACACAGATACGCAGTATTTT
>.|TRBV27|14|.|TRBJ2-3
CASSLSPIGDMQYF
TGTGCCAGCAGTTTATCGCCAATCGGGGATATGCAGTATTTT
>many|TRBV14|13|.|TRBJ2-1
CASAGAPAGEQFF
TGTGCCAGCGCGGGGGCCCCGGCTGGCGAGCAGTTCTTC
>few|TRBV12-3/TRBV12-4|13|.|TRBJ2-1
CASSIPGGGEQFF
TGTGCCAGCAGTATACCGGGCGGCGGTGAGCAGTTCTTC
>few|TRBV4-3|19|.|TRBJ1-4
CASSPSSPGAGNNNEKLFF
TGCGCCAGCAGCCCCTCATCCCCCGGGGCAGGGAACAATAATGAAAAACTGTTTTTT
>few|TRBV30|16|TRBD2|TRBJ2-1
CAWSVFPASGINEQFF
TGTGCCTGGAGTGTATTCCCGGCTAGCGGGATAAATGAGCAGTTCTTC
>.|TRBV4-3|16|TRBD1|TRBJ2-5
CASSQERTGPTQTQYF
TGCGCCAGCAGCCAAGAAAGGACAGGGCCCACTCAGACCCAGTACTTC
>few|TRBV11-2|13|.|TRBJ1-1
CASTTGMNTEAFF
TGTGCCAGTACGACAGGAATGAACACTGAAGCTTTCTTT
>few|TRBV4-1|17|TRBD2|TRBJ2-1
CASSQGPSGASYNEQFF
TGCGCCAGCAGCCAAGGCCCTAGCGGGGCCTCCTACAATGAGCAGTTCTTC
>.|TRBV29-1|13|.|TRBJ2-2
CSWGDLNTGELFF
TGCAGCTGGGGGGACTTGAACACCGGGGAGCTGTTTTTT
>.|TRBV6-5|13|TRBD1|TRBJ2-7
CASSGDSGYEQYF
TGTGCCAGCAGTGGGGACAGTGGCTACGAGCAGTACTTC